A selection of T cell receptor beta chains follows, all from one sample in a study of shared clonotypes between healthy human individuals. TCRdb's table, derived via immunoSEQ multiplex PCR, lists solely in-frame clones and lacks some. The data show 950,000 to 1,300,000 clones, approximately 68% seen once. What was sequenced was memory CD4+ T cells sorted from blood. The source is a man aged 18-30 years in good health. CDR3s include the opening cysteine and the closing phenylalanine or tryptophan. The D gene is left open where the match is weak. Only part of the rows carry a size: once, few, many, or a class if the clone is expanded.

D | J | V | size | CDR3 | DNA
. | TRBJ1-6 | TRBV7-9 | . | CASSSWGALSSPLHF | TGTGCCAGCAGCTCGTGGGGGGCGCTTAGTTCACCCCTCCACTTT
. | TRBJ1-2 | TRBV2 | . | CASSDPYTDYGYTF | TGTGCCAGCAGTGATCCCTACACGGATTATGGCTACACCTTC
. | TRBJ2-2 | TRBV18 | . | CASLPAILRTGELFF | TGTGCCAGCCTTCCGGCGATTCTCCGGACCGGGGAGCTGTTTTTT
. | TRBJ2-7 | TRBV7-2 | . | CASSAPSFATHSYEQYF | TGTGCCAGCAGCGCACCCTCTTTCGCGACCCATTCCTACGAGCAGTACTTC
TRBD1 | TRBJ1-6 | TRBV19 | few | CASSTPGQGPNSPLHF | TGTGCCAGTAGTACCCCGGGACAGGGACCCAATTCACCCCTCCACTTT
. | TRBJ1-5 | TRBV28 | . | CASTSPGGRQPQHF | TGTGCCAGCACCTCCCCCGGGGGCAGACAGCCCCAGCATTTT
TRBD2 | TRBJ2-1 | TRBV30 | . | CAWMASGRRGEQFF | TGTGCCTGGATGGCTAGCGGGAGGCGAGGTGAGCAGTTCTTC
TRBD2 | TRBJ2-1 | TRBV19 | . | CASSIEVRLAGDNEQFF | TGTGCCAGTAGTATTGAAGTTCGGCTAGCGGGAGACAATGAGCAGTTCTTC
. | TRBJ2-2 | TRBV28 | . | CASSTQGGTGELFF | TGTGCCAGCAGTACTCAGGGTGGCACCGGGGAGCTGTTTTTT
TRBD1 | TRBJ2-2 | TRBV15 | . | CATSINLGQGVPVAGELFF | TGTGCCACCAGCATAAATTTAGGACAGGGGGTCCCCGTGGCCGGGGAGCTGTTTTTT
TRBD1 | TRBJ2-2 | TRBV5-1 | once | CASSLAGTGSMSTGELFF | TGCGCCAGCAGCTTGGCCGGGACAGGGTCTATGTCAACCGGGGAGCTGTTTTTT
. | TRBJ2-1 | TRBV6-1 | . | CASMWNEQFF | TGTGCCAGCATGTGGAATGAGCAGTTCTTC
TRBD2 | TRBJ2-5 | TRBV11-2 | . | CASSLRGGLAGGETQYF | TGTGCCAGCAGCTTAAGGGGGGGACTAGCGGGAGGAGAGACCCAGTACTTC
. | TRBJ1-1 | TRBV6-4 | . | CASREQPQNTEAFF | TGTGCCAGCAGAGAACAACCACAGAACACTGAAGCTTTCTTT
TRBD2 | TRBJ2-1 | TRBV10-3 | . | CAISAHSGRGYKGEQFF | TGTGCCATCAGTGCTCATAGCGGGAGGGGTTACAAAGGTGAGCAGTTCTTC
TRBD1 | TRBJ1-6 | TRBV18 | many | CASSLTGGKNNSPLHF | TGTGCCAGCTCACTGACAGGGGGCAAGAATAATTCACCCCTCCACTTT
. | TRBJ1-2 | TRBV28 | . | CASSLGGSYGYTF | TGTGCCAGCAGTTTAGGAGGATCCTATGGCTACACCTTC
TRBD2 | TRBJ2-7 | TRBV19 | . | CASSMVGGGPTYEQYF | TGTGCCAGTAGTATGGTCGGCGGGGGGCCGACCTACGAGCAGTACTTC
. | TRBJ2-3 | TRBV28 | . | CAVGASTDTQYF | TGTGCCGTCGGGGCGAGCACAGATACGCAGTATTTT
. | TRBJ1-2 | TRBV5-4 | medium-sized | CASSLDLEGYTF | TGTGCCAGCAGCTTGGATTTAGAAGGCTACACCTTC
TRBD1 | TRBJ1-6 | TRBV2 | . | CASSERTGNSPLHF | TGTGCCAGCAGTGAAAGGACAGGGAATTCACCCCTCCACTTT
TRBD2 | TRBJ2-1 | TRBV6-5 | . | CASSATSASYNEQFF | TGTGCCAGCTCGGCGACTAGCGCCTCCTACAATGAGCAGTTCTTC
. | TRBJ2-7 | TRBV30 | . | CAWSVLGLRDEQYF | TGTGCCTGGAGTGTACTTGGGCTGAGGGACGAGCAGTACTTC
TRBD1 | TRBJ1-6 | TRBV27 | . | CASSSWQGGSPLHF | TGTGCCAGCAGTTCGTGGCAGGGGGGTTCACCCCTCCACTTT
. | TRBJ1-6 | TRBV5-4 | . | CASSLGGARADNSPLHF | TGTGCCAGCAGCTTGGGAGGTGCCCGAGCCGATAATTCACCCCTCCACTTT
. | TRBJ2-7 | TRBV11-2 | . | CASHLGGVSSYEQYF | TGTGCCAGCCATCTCGGCGGGGTTAGCTCCTACGAGCAGTACTTC
TRBD1 | TRBJ1-1 | TRBV5-1 | . | CASSPRGEEAFF | TGCGCCAGCAGCCCCAGGGGGGAGGAGGCTTTCTTT
. | TRBJ1-1 | TRBV19 | . | CASSKRTGISNTEAFF | TGTGCCAGTAGTAAGAGAACCGGGATTTCGAACACTGAAGCTTTCTTT
TRBD1 | TRBJ2-5 | TRBV5-6 | few | CASSVQGFGQETQYF | TGTGCCAGCAGCGTACAGGGGTTCGGCCAAGAGACCCAGTACTTC
. | TRBJ1-5 | TRBV7-9 | . | CASSLGDRQNQPQHF | TGTGCCAGCAGCTTAGGGGACCGCCAGAATCAGCCCCAGCATTTT
TRBD1 | TRBJ2-7 | TRBV29-1 | . | CSVRDRDRYEQYF | TGCAGCGTTCGGGACAGGGATCGGTACGAGCAGTACTTC
TRBD1 | TRBJ1-1 | TRBV28 | few | CASSASQGAGTEAFF | TGTGCCAGCAGTGCCTCACAGGGGGCAGGGACTGAAGCTTTCTTT
. | TRBJ1-2 | TRBV11-2 | . | CASSQPGTPHNYGYTF | TGTGCCAGCAGCCAACCCGGGACACCCCATAACTATGGCTACACCTTC
TRBD1 | TRBJ1-2 | TRBV5-1 | . | CASSLQGLGNYGYTF | TGCGCCAGCAGCTTACAGGGGTTGGGAAACTATGGCTACACCTTC
. | TRBJ1-1 | TRBV2 | many | CASSGRQNTEAFF | TGTGCCAGCAGTGGTCGGCAGAACACTGAAGCTTTCTTT
TRBD2 | TRBJ2-7 | TRBV18 | once | CASSPGAGALYEQYF | TGTGCCAGCTCGCCGGGAGCGGGAGCCCTCTACGAGCAGTACTTC
. | TRBJ1-6 | TRBV27 | . | CASSLYLETGLFSSPLHF | TGTGCCAGCAGTTTATATCTTGAGACAGGCCTTTTTAGCTCACCCCTCCACTTT
. | TRBJ2-3 | TRBV10-2 | . | CASSESSSGTSGTRDTQYF | TGCGCCAGCAGTGAGTCGAGTTCCGGGACAAGTGGGACCCGAGATACGCAGTATTTT
. | TRBJ2-5 | TRBV25-1 | . | CASSVPGIGETQYF | TGTGCCAGCAGTGTACCGGGGATCGGGGAGACCCAGTACTTC
. | TRBJ2-6 | TRBV13 | . | CASSLGVGANVLTF | TGTGCCAGCAGCTTAGGCGTTGGGGCCAACGTCCTGACTTTC
. | TRBJ2-2 | TRBV6-5 | once | CASTPSTDSTGELFF | TGTGCCAGCACCCCTTCGACAGATTCCACCGGGGAGCTGTTTTTT
. | TRBJ1-6 | TRBV7-2 | . | CASSRNLAPLHF | TGTGCCAGCAGCCGAAACTTGGCACCCCTCCACTTT
. | TRBJ1-3 | TRBV6-6 | . | CASSLFTGGNTIYF | TGTGCCAGCAGTCTCTTTACAGGGGGAAACACCATATATTTT
. | TRBJ1-2 | TRBV6-6 | . | CASRQGATLNYGYTF | TGTGCCAGCAGACAAGGGGCCACCCTTAACTATGGCTACACCTTC
. | TRBJ1-4 | TRBV19 | few | CASSWGRTNEKLFF | TGTGCCAGTAGTTGGGGGAGAACTAATGAAAAACTGTTTTTT
TRBD1 | TRBJ2-7 | TRBV10-3 | . | CAIRLTGGSYEQYF | TGTGCCATCAGGCTGACAGGGGGCTCCTACGAGCAGTACTTC